This TCR beta chain was profiled in a study of CD8+ T cells in alopecia areata. Broader study findings: Clonality in lesional scalp, especially alopecia totalis/universalis, exceeded that of normal scalp.

Documented treatment: oral pan-JAK inhibitor, 5-10 mg twice daily. In regard to this clone: Its matching antigen is unknown.

After isolation, RNA underwent reverse transcription to generate cDNA as the sequencing template. TCRdb's table, derived via immunoSEQ multiplex PCR, lists solely in-frame clones and lacks some. The table records over 150,000 clones, 60% of them present only once. V was pared by 5 bases and J by 8 bases, with 3 bases of the junction left unmatched. The CDR3 is 11 residues long. Germline CDR1 is SQVTM and CDR2 is ANQGSEA. The receptor was isolated from a human donor with alopecia areata. Source: CD4+ T cells sorted from blood, taken at week 4, from a patient treated with tofacitinib. V and J are TRBV29-1 and TRBJ1-2, with 9 bases matching TRBD1. The CDR3 here is CSVYTGGGYTF. CDR3 DNA: TGCAGCGTTTACACAGGGGGCGGCTACACCTTC.